The clone carrying this TCR beta chain was counted a single time. This CDR3 is built from 16 residues. Trimming took 3 bases from V and 0 from J, leaving 11 bases between them. Germline-derived CDR1 and CDR2 are SEHNR and FQNEAQ (reference sequence). The data were produced by immunoSEQ multiplex PCR, yet TCRdb's version contains in-frame clones alone and is incomplete. The table lists a few million clones, approximately 95% of them singletons. This sample was included in a study of shared clonotypes between healthy human individuals. The clonotype originates from a man between 18 and 29 years old in good health. Some clones in this sample may be carry-over from other donors' samples. Sequencing was carried out using naive CD4+ T cells from PBMCs. As for subset: CD45RA+ positively selected. The chain carries TRBV7-9 and TRBJ2-2; either TRBD1 or TRBD2 may fit D (6 bases each). The CDR3: CASSLEGGPNTGELFF. CDR3 DNA: TGTGCCAGCAGCTTGGAAGGGGGGCCGAACACCGGGGAGCTGTTTTTT.